The rows below give T cell receptor beta chains drawn from one sample of a study of T cell responses to AZD1222 COVID-19 vaccine. TCRdb's table, derived via immunoSEQ multiplex PCR, lists solely in-frame clones and lacks some. The table records 95,000 to 130,000 clones, 80% to 90% of them present only once. The sample here was peripheral blood, taken on day 0 of MenACWY control vaccination. Source of these receptors: an adult in good health. The CDR3 runs from the conserved cysteine through the conserved F or W. A D gene is named only where the DNA matches it firmly. The size of a clone is reported for some rows only, either as once, few or many, or as a class for expanded clones.

-	TRBJ2-3	TRBV27	-	TGTGCCACCCGGAGGCTGGAGAAAGATACGCAGTATTTT	CATRRLEKDTQYF
TRBD1	TRBJ1-1	TRBV19	once	TGTGCCAGTAGTATGGGCCGGACGGGACAGTGGGACACTGAAGCTTTCTTT	CASSMGRTGQWDTEAFF
TRBD1	TRBJ1-6	TRBV25-1	-	TGTGCCAGTCCTCCGGGACAGGGAATTTCACCCCTCCACTTT	CASPPGQGISPLHF
TRBD1	TRBJ1-1	TRBV9	-	TGTGCCAGCAGCGAGACAGGGGTTAGCTTCGTAGACACTGAAGCTTTCTTT	CASSETGVSFVDTEAFF
-	TRBJ1-6	TRBV7-8	-	TGTGCCAGCAGCTCAAAGGACAGCTTTAATTCACCCCTCCACTTT	CASSSKDSFNSPLHF
-	TRBJ2-1	TRBV2	-	TGTGCCAGCAGACCGGACGGAGGTCACTACAATGAGCAGTTCTTC	CASRPDGGHYNEQFF
-	TRBJ1-5	TRBV6-6	-	TGTGCCAGCAGTTACTCGATGAGGCCCCAGCATTTT	CASSYSMRPQHF
TRBD2	TRBJ2-7	TRBV25-1	-	TGTGCCAGCAGTGATGCGGGGGGCCCCTACGAGCAGTACTTC	CASSDAGGPYEQYF
-	TRBJ1-2	TRBV7-2	-	TGTGCCAGCAGCTTAGACAAAAACTATGGCTACACCTTC	CASSLDKNYGYTF
-	TRBJ2-5	TRBV27	-	TGTGCCAGCGCAAGTGGGGGCCAAATCGAAGAGACCCAGTACTTC	CASASGGQIEETQYF
TRBD2	TRBJ2-5	TRBV5-3	-	TGTGCCAGAAGCTTGGAGCTGCGGGGGGGCAAGGAGACCCAGTACTTC	CARSLELRGGKETQYF
-	TRBJ2-5	TRBV7-2	-	TGTGCCAGCAGCTTAGGTCTAGTGACTTCACAAGAGACCCAGTACTTC	CASSLGLVTSQETQYF
-	TRBJ1-5	TRBV6-2/TRBV6-3	-	TGTGCCAGCAGTACACATAGCAATCAGCCCCAGCATTTT	CASSTHSNQPQHF
-	TRBJ2-3	TRBV11-2	-	TGTGCCAGCAGCTTCAACACAGGGAATTGGGTGTCGATGTATTTT	CASSFNTGNWVSMYF
TRBD1	TRBJ2-7	TRBV27	-	TGTGCCAGCAGTTATTCCGGACAGGGATACGAGCAGTACTTC	CASSYSGQGYEQYF
TRBD1	TRBJ2-5	TRBV6-5	-	TGTGCCAGCCAGAAGGGAGACAGGGGGCGGGAGACCCAGTACTTC	CASQKGDRGRETQYF
TRBD2	TRBJ2-1	TRBV7-8	-	TGTGCCAGCAGCTTAAGGACTAGCTCGGTCTACAATGAGCAGTTCTTC	CASSLRTSSVYNEQFF